These 18 T cell receptor beta chains came from one sample sequenced in a study of cytomegalovirus exposure and HLA in healthy donors. The PCR ran on 60 Vbeta and 13 Jbeta primers. Clones were sequenced by immunoSEQ multiplex PCR, and TCRdb holds only the in-frame ones, with some missing. The table lists about 150,000 clones, about two thirds of them singletons. Sequenced material: PBMCs. The receptors come from a woman between 18 and 29 years old in good health and CMV-seronegative.

The CDR3 is CAISVGGVDTQYF. The DNA for the CDR3 is TGTGCCATCTCAGTGGGAGGCGTAGATACGCAGTATTTT. The chain recombines TRBV10-3 with TRBJ2-3; D might be TRBD2 (6 bases). The CDR3 consists of 13 residues. Germline values: CDR1 ENHRY, CDR2 SYGVKD. V shed 8 bases and J shed 5 bases, with 14 bases lying between them.

This chain connects TRBV5-5 to TRBJ2-1; D might be TRBD1 (5 bases). From germline, CDR1 is SGHKS and CDR2 YYEKEE (reference sequence). V lost 5 bases and J 9 bases, leaving 24 bases between the germline ends. The CDR3 extends over 16 amino acids. CDR3 sequence: CASRSFSRVGRGEQFF. The DNA for the CDR3 is TGTGCCAGCAGAAGCTTTTCCAGGGTAGGTCGCGGTGAGCAGTTCTTC. Variable domain in full (rest from reference TRBV5-5 and TRBJ2-1): DAGVTQSPTHLIKTRGQQVTLRCSPISGHKSVSWYQQVLGQGPQFIFQYYEKEERGRGNFPDRFSARQFPNYSSELNVNALLLGDSALYLCASRSFSRVGRGEQFFGPGTRLTVL.

The DNA for the CDR3 is TGCGCCAGCAGCCACCAGATAGCGGGAGGAGGGGACAATGAGCAGTTCTTC. Its translation is CASSHQIAGGGDNEQFF. The chain combines TRBV4-3 with TRBJ2-1; 10 nucleotides match TRBD2. V gave up 3 bases and J gave up 5 bases; unmatched junction bases: 10. This CDR3 region has 17 residues. Germline assignment: CDR1 LGHNA and CDR2 YSLEER.

The chain's CDR3 is CASSRRQFNEKLFF. The CDR3 DNA sequence: TGTGCCAGCAGCCGTAGACAGTTTAATGAAAAACTGTTTTTT. The chain recombines TRBV13 with TRBJ1-4; D is possibly TRBD1 (5 bases). The V end was cut by 5 bases, the J end by 4 bases, with 11 bases between. Germline V CDR1 and CDR2: PRHDT, FYEKMQ (reference sequence). The CDR3 runs 14 residues.

The chain employs TRBV11-2 and TRBJ2-2; possible D gene TRBD2, 6 bases. Germline CDR1 and CDR2: SGHAT and FQNNGV. The CDR3 is 15 amino acids. V was pared by 1 base and J by 4 bases, with 10 bases between. This CDR3 is CASSLGLGGTGELFF. The CDR3 DNA is TGTGCCAGCAGCTTAGGCCTGGGAGGCACCGGGGAGCTGTTTTTT. The entire variable domain, with the rest obtained from reference TRBV11-2 and TRBJ2-2, is as follows: EAGVAQSPRYKIIEKRQSVAFWCNPISGHATLYWYQQILGQGPKLLIQFQNNGVVDDSQLPKDRFSAERLKGVDSTLKIQPAKLEDSAVYLCASSLGLGGTGELFFGEGSRLTVL.

The genes are TRBV7-9 and TRBJ2-1, with a weak D call TRBD2 (6 bases). CDR1 and CDR2 (germline): SEHNR, FQNEAQ (reference sequence). The CDR3 is 15 amino acids. V lost 10 bases and J lost 1, with 17 bases in between. CDR3 bases: TGTGCCACCCCTCTTGGTAGCGGATCCTACAATGAGCAGTTCTTC. Its protein product is CATPLGSGSYNEQFF. Variable domain in full (rest from reference TRBV7-9 and TRBJ2-1): DTGVSQNPRHKITKRGQNVTFRCDPISEHNRLYWYRQTLGQGPEFLTYFQNEAQLEKSRLLSDRFSAERPKGSFSTLEIQRTEQGDSAMYLCATPLGSGSYNEQFFGPGTRLTVL.

A note on this clone: The same CDR3 can be traced to other DNA sequences in this sample. CDR3 DNA: TGTGCCAGCAGTTTATACCCGGGACAGGGAACCACCGGGGAGCTGTTTTTT. It encodes CASSLYPGQGTTGELFF. The chain combines TRBV27 with TRBJ2-2; TRBD1 matches at 9 bases. The CDR3 has 17 amino acids. Germline trimming cut 1 base from V and 4 bases from J; bases unmatched to any gene: 7. Per germline, CDR1 MNHEY and CDR2 SMNVEV (reference sequence).

The chain is built from TRBV20-1 and TRBJ2-7; 8 nucleotides line up with TRBD1. The germline CDR1 and CDR2 sequences are DFQATT and SNEGSKA (reference sequence). Trimming cost V 5 bases and J 6 bases; bases outside gene matches: 3. The CDR3 sequence is 11 residues long. CDR3 nucleotide sequence: TGCAGTGCTCCTACAGGGGGCGAGCAGTACTTC. Encoded protein: CSAPTGGEQYF.

In its sample, this clone was seen a few times. The rearrangement joins TRBV1 to TRBJ2-1; the D call in the table, TRBD2, was not verified against the DNA. TRBV1 is annotated as a pseudogene. The CDR3 has 14 residues. CDR3 amino acids: CTSSRRGHYNEQFF. The DNA of the CDR3 is TGCACCAGCAGCCGGCGGGGCCACTACAATGAGCAGTTCTTC.

CDR3 in DNA: TGTGCCAGCAGCGCTAAACAGGGAATGAATGAGCAGTTCTTC. This translates into CASSAKQGMNEQFF. The V call is TRBV9, the J call TRBJ2-1; tentatively, D is TRBD1 (6 bases). V shed 3 bases and J shed 7 bases, with 14 bases lying between them. Per germline, CDR1 SGDLS and CDR2 YYNGEE. This CDR3 region has 14 residues.

This chain uses TRBV11-2 with TRBJ1-1, with 7 bases that match TRBD1. In germline, CDR1 is SGHAT, CDR2 FQNNGV. V trimming: 6 bases; J trimming: 10 bases; junction bases outside the gene matches: 5. The CDR3 runs 11 residues. The CDR3 DNA is TGTGCCAGCAGAGAGGGACAGCGAGCTTTCTTT. This sequence encodes CASREGQRAFF.

CDR3 in DNA: TGTGCCAGCAGGGGACAGGATGAGCAGTTCTTC. Its protein is CASRGQDEQFF. V and J are TRBV7-2 and TRBJ2-1; the match to TRBD1 covers 8 bases. With 6 bases clipped from V and 8 bases from J, the junction kept 0 bases outside the gene matches. CDR3 length: 11 residues. CDR1 and CDR2 from the germline V gene are SGHTA and FQGNSA.

V is TRBV11-3 and J is TRBJ2-1, with 7 nucleotides matching TRBD1. CDR1 and CDR2 (germline): SGHNT, YENEEA. V shed 4 bases and J 3 bases; nucleotides not matched to a gene: 12. The CDR3 runs 17 residues. Here the CDR3 DNA reads TGTGCCAGCAGCTCACGACAGGGAGTCCTCATCTACAATGAGCAGTTCTTC. This codes for CASSSRQGVLIYNEQFF. Combining the CDR3 with reference TRBV11-3 and TRBJ2-1 gives the whole variable domain EAGVVQSPRYKIIEKKQPVAFWCNPISGHNTLYWYLQNLGQGPELLIRYENEEAVDDSQLPKDRFSAERLKGVDSTLKIQPAELGDSAVYLCASSSRQGVLIYNEQFFGPGTRLTVL.

As for this clone: Other DNA variants within this sample encode the same CDR3. The chain couples TRBV7-6 to TRBJ1-4; 7 bases match TRBD1. The CDR3 is made up of 14 amino acids. The germline gives CDR1 SGHVS, CDR2 FNYEAQ. Trimming removed 1 base from V and 7 bases from J; junction bases left unmatched: 3. As DNA, the CDR3 is TGTGCCAGCAGCTTAGGAGGGGGCCGTGAAAAACTGTTTTTT. Protein: CASSLGGGREKLFF. Complete variable domain (other parts from reference TRBV7-6 and TRBJ1-4): GAGVSQSPRYKVTKRGQDVALRCDPISGHVSLYWYRQALGQGPEFLTYFNYEAQQDKSGLPNDRFSAERPEGSISTLTIQRTEQRDSAMYRCASSLGGGREKLFFGSGTQLSVL.

The rearrangement links TRBV4-1 to TRBJ1-1; TRBD1 matches at 7 bases. Germline loops: CDR1 MGHRA, CDR2 YSYEKL. V trimming: 1 base; J trimming: 6 bases; junction bases outside the gene matches: 8. The CDR3 loop spans 15 amino acids. CDR3 protein: CASSQVSRGVSEAFF. In nucleotides, the CDR3 is TGCGCCAGCAGCCAAGTATCCAGGGGGGTTTCTGAAGCTTTCTTT.

V usage is TRBV7-9 and J usage is TRBJ2-1; 11 bases match TRBD2. CDR3 length equals 15 residues. Germline V CDR1 and CDR2: SEHNR, FQNEAQ (reference sequence). The V segment lost 3 bases and the J segment 4 bases; nucleotides outside the gene matches: 2. CDR3 protein: CASSFRTSGYNEQFF. In nucleotides, the CDR3 is TGTGCCAGCAGCTTCCGGACTAGCGGGTACAATGAGCAGTTCTTC.

The V and J genes are TRBV7-9 and TRBJ1-2, with D tentatively TRBD1 (6 bases). This CDR3 is 14 amino acids long. Germline V lookup: CDR1 SEHNR, CDR2 FQNEAQ (reference sequence). The V end lost 5 bases, the J end lost 0 bases, and 10 bases lay between the germline ends. CDR3 coding DNA: TGTGCCAGCAGCAAGGGACATACTAACTATGGCTACACCTTC. Its protein is CASSKGHTNYGYTF.

The rearrangement uses TRBV13 and TRBJ2-5, with D perhaps TRBD1 (5 bases). The CDR3 has 16 residues. V lost 2 bases and J lost 0, with 13 bases in between. CDR1 is PRHDT and CDR2 is FYEKMQ in the germline V gene (reference sequence). The CDR3 loop reads CASSLKTARYQETQYF. The DNA for the CDR3 is TGTGCCAGCAGCTTAAAGACAGCGCGGTACCAAGAGACCCAGTACTTC.